This T cell receptor (beta chain) was sequenced during a study of blood T cell repertoires in COVID-19. Overall study: Sample material is recorded as cDNA or gDNA derived from T cells, B-cell-depleted T cells, or PBMCs.

The CDR3 covers 13 residues. V trimming: 6 bases; J trimming: 5 bases; junction bases outside the gene matches: 1. Germline CDR1 is SNHLY and CDR2 is FYNNEI. Using immunoSEQ multiplex PCR, the repertoire was profiled, and TCRdb retains in-frame clones only, with some absent. The data hold fewer than 400,000 clones, with around 90% observed a single time. Membership in each cohort depended on participant-reported clinical history. Cohort 3 donors were reported recovered after two negative PCRs, clearance, or symptom resolution. Sequenced material: PBMCs or T cells enriched from blood (not recorded which). This rearrangement joins TRBV2 to TRBJ2-2, with TRBD2 matching over 9 bases. This receptor was identified in a man aged 25 to 45 who had recovered from COVID-19. The CDR3 region is CASRTSGTGELFF. The CDR3 DNA sequence: TGTGCCAGCAGGACTAGCGGAACCGGGGAGCTGTTTTTT.